The 9 T cell receptor beta chains below were found in one sample sequenced in a study of cytomegalovirus exposure and HLA in healthy donors. Primers: 60 Vbeta forward and 13 Jbeta reverse. The method was immunoSEQ multiplex PCR; TCRdb's version includes in-frame clones alone and lacks a portion of them. Here the sample spans about 160,000 clones, approximately 80% being singletons. The sample comprised PBMCs. These receptors were obtained from a man aged 45 to 65 in good health and CMV-seropositive.

The chain is built from TRBV5-6 and TRBJ2-7; a weak D match, TRBD2 (6 bases). In germline, CDR1 is SGHDT, CDR2 YYEEEE. This CDR3 region has 15 residues. The germline V and J ends were trimmed by 0 bases and 12 bases, with 22 bases remaining between them. CDR3 in amino acids: CASSLAYREPTKGYF. The CDR3 DNA sequence: TGTGCCAGCAGCTTGGCATACCGGGAGCCGACGAAAGGGTACTTC.

This chain links TRBV19 with TRBJ2-1; the D is unclear. V was cut by 5 bases and J by 0 bases, with 8 bases left in between. Germline lookup yields CDR1 LNHDA and CDR2 SQIVND (reference sequence). There are 14 residues in the CDR3. The CDR3: CASSLSISYNEQFF. In DNA, the CDR3 is TGTGCCAGTAGTCTAAGCATCTCCTACAATGAGCAGTTCTTC. The whole variable domain, filled in from reference TRBV19 and TRBJ2-1, reads DGGITQSPKYLFRKEGQNVTLSCEQNLNHDAMYWYRQDPGQGLRLIYYSQIVNDFQKGDIAEGYSVSREKKESFPLTVTSAQKNPTAFYLCASSLSISYNEQFFGPGTRLTVL.

The V call is TRBV29-1, the J call TRBJ2-1, with 11 nucleotides matching TRBD2. Germline values: CDR1 SQVTM, CDR2 ANQGSEA. The CDR3 length is 13 residues. The J segment lost 7 bases and the V segment lost 4 bases, leaving 3 bases of the junction unmatched. The CDR3 loop is CSVATSGGNEQFF. CDR3 bases: TGCAGCGTTGCAACTAGCGGGGGTAATGAGCAGTTCTTC.

V and J are TRBV2 and TRBJ2-4; D is uncertain. The V and J ends lost 3 bases and 7 bases respectively, with 4 bases between them. The CDR3 totals 11 residues. Germline V lookup: CDR1 SNHLY, CDR2 FYNNEI. Here the CDR3 DNA reads TGTGCCAGCAGTGAGTCGAACATTCAGTACTTC. It translates to CASSESNIQYF.

The chain combines TRBV10-3 with TRBJ2-2; the match to TRBD1 covers 7 bases. Germline-derived CDR1 and CDR2 are ENHRY and SYGVKD. V lost 5 bases and J lost 4; bases outside the gene matches: 10. The CDR3 contains 16 residues. CDR3 residues: CAISTSGTVVTGELFF. The CDR3 DNA sequence: TGTGCCATCAGTACCTCCGGGACAGTCGTCACCGGGGAGCTGTTTTTT.

The chain uses TRBV5-1 and TRBJ2-3; D may be TRBD2 (6 bases). The CDR3 is 15 amino acids. The V end was cut by 4 bases, the J end by 3 bases, with 15 bases between. Germline V gene data show CDR1 as SGHRS and CDR2 as YFSETQ. The CDR3 is CASSPTGGRTDTQYF. The CDR3, as DNA: TGCGCCAGCAGCCCGACCGGGGGTAGGACAGATACGCAGTATTTT.

The chain employs TRBV10-3 and TRBJ1-1; possibly TRBD1 for D (5 bases). The CDR3 runs to 18 residues. The V gene's germline CDR1 is ENHRY and CDR2 SYGVKD. The germline V and J ends were trimmed by 3 bases and 6 bases, with 26 bases remaining between them. The CDR3 loop reads CAISDLEAGGGVIPEAFF. The CDR3 DNA is TGTGCCATCAGTGACCTCGAGGCAGGTGGAGGGGTAATCCCTGAAGCTTTCTTT.

This clone was found once. The V and J genes are TRBV11-1 and TRBJ1-1; tentatively, D is TRBD1 (5 bases). The V end lost 0 bases, the J end lost 4 bases, and 9 bases lay between the germline ends. The length of the CDR3 is 14 residues. Germline lookup yields CDR1 SGHAT and CDR2 FQDESV (reference sequence). The DNA of the CDR3 is TGTGCCAGCAGCTTAGCAGGGGCGCCCACTGAAGCTTTCTTT. Translating it yields CASSLAGAPTEAFF. Supplemented by reference TRBV11-1 and TRBJ1-1, the full variable domain reads EAEVAQSPRYKITEKSQAVAFWCDPISGHATLYWYRQILGQGPELLVQFQDESVVDDSQLPKDRFSAERLKGVDSTLKIQPAELGDSAMYLCASSLAGAPTEAFFGQGTRLTVV.

The chain uses TRBV29-1 and TRBJ2-1; no firm D call. CDR1 and CDR2 (germline): SQVTM, ANQGSEA. Trimming took 4 bases from V and 5 from J, leaving 3 bases between them. The CDR3 has 10 amino acids. This CDR3 reads CSVGDNEQFF. CDR3 in DNA: TGCAGCGTTGGCGACAATGAGCAGTTCTTC.